One TCR beta chain is described in this entry. Its antigen is as yet unknown. This sample stems from a study of cytomegalovirus exposure and HLA in healthy donors. The overall study: Earlier findings included roughly 120 million unique TCR beta sequences obtained from around 180 million T cells. Clustering assigned about 80% of the approximately 400 genotyped donors to the Caucasian-associated ancestry cluster.

While unrecorded immune exposures were likely, the donors were nominally healthy when sampled. In the PCR, 60 Vbeta and 13 Jbeta primers were used. Only in-frame clones appear in the TCRdb table, and some are missing; sequencing was by immunoSEQ multiplex PCR. The sample consists of around 79,000 clones, around 70% of them appearing once. Whole-study results and caveats: The study reported that TCR beta sequences accurately predicted HLA-A and HLA-B alleles in most subjects.

CDR3 length equals 12 residues. Germline V gene lookup returns CDR1 SNHLY and CDR2 FYNNEI. V was clipped by 10 bases and J by 3 bases; unmatched bases: 6. The chain couples TRBV2 to TRBJ2-7; 7 bases match TRBD1. The clonotype originates from a woman aged 40 to 55 in good health and CMV-seropositive. The specimen was PBMCs. CDR3 protein: CATRGQDYEQYF. The CDR3 nucleotides are TGTGCCACACGTGGACAGGACTACGAGCAGTACTTC.